This T cell receptor beta chain derives from a study of cytomegalovirus exposure and HLA in healthy donors. Germline V gene lookup returns CDR1 SQVTM and CDR2 ANQGSEA. CDR3 length: 15 amino acids. The trim removed 4 bases at V and 9 bases at J, leaving 13 bases unmatched. For this clone: What it binds is unknown.

Study findings and constraints: In vitro, three CMV-associated chains proved specific for CMV antigens. It was reported that the classifier diagnosed cytomegalovirus status with high specificity and sensitivity in both the original and validation cohorts.

The assay was immunoSEQ multiplex PCR, and TCRdb's table has in-frame clones only and misses some. The data hold tens of thousands of clones, with over 75% observed a single time. The chain uses TRBV29-1 and TRBJ2-1, with 9 bases aligning to TRBD2. Sequenced input: PBMCs. The clonotype comes from a woman in her 30s in good health and CMV-seronegative. CDR3 residues: CSVGGRIAGAREQFF. The CDR3 DNA reads as TGCAGCGTTGGGGGTCGGATAGCGGGAGCCCGTGAGCAGTTCTTC.